One sample yielded the 25 T cell receptor beta chains listed below, sequenced in a study of cytomegalovirus exposure and HLA in healthy donors. 13 Jbeta primers and 60 Vbeta primers were used for the PCR. Repertoires were generated with immunoSEQ multiplex PCR, while TCRdb's copy carries only in-frame clones and drops some. The sample shows around 140,000 clones, around 86% of them seen only once. The material sequenced was PBMCs. All receptors come from a woman aged 45-60 years in good health and CMV-seropositive.

Turning to this clone: Other DNA sequences in this sample translate to the same CDR3. The chain joins TRBV5-1 to TRBJ2-3; D is undetermined. Germline loops: CDR1 SGHRS, CDR2 YFSETQ. With 4 bases removed from V and 4 bases from J, the gap between germline ends came to 13 bases. The CDR3 spans 14 residues. This CDR3 reads CASSVTRWADTQYF. The CDR3 DNA is TGCGCCAGCAGCGTGACTCGTTGGGCAGATACGCAGTATTTT.

This chain links TRBV10-3 with TRBJ2-5, with 10 bases lining up with TRBD1. J was trimmed by 5 bases and V by 4 bases; bases with no gene match: 10. The CDR3 is 16 amino acids. CDR1 ENHRY and CDR2 SYGVKD come from the germline V gene. CDR3 sequence (DNA): TGTGCCATCAGTGCCTCGACGACAGGGGGCGCGGAGACCCAGTACTTC. Amino acid sequence: CAISASTTGGAETQYF.

The V and J genes are TRBV11-3 and TRBJ2-1, with 9 bases identical to TRBD2. Germline CDR1 is SGHNT and CDR2 is YENEEA. V was clipped by 5 bases and J by 7 bases; unmatched bases: 12. The CDR3 loop spans 16 amino acids. Written as DNA, the CDR3 is TGTGCCAGCAGCCCCCGCGGAGCGGGGGGCGGGAATGAGCAGTTCTTC. It codes for CASSPRGAGGGNEQFF.

V and J are TRBV6-6 and TRBJ2-3; 13 bases are a match to TRBD2. The V segment lost 5 bases and the J segment 5 bases; nucleotides outside the gene matches: 4. The CDR3 runs 15 residues. Germline V gene data show CDR1 as MNHNY and CDR2 as SVGAGI (reference sequence). CDR3 nucleotide sequence: TGTGCCAGCAGTGCGGGACTAGCGGGAAGAGATACGCAGTATTTT. As protein: CASSAGLAGRDTQYF.

This clone was found once. The chain uses TRBV19 and TRBJ1-5, with 10 bases matching TRBD1. The CDR3 is 19 residues long. CDR1 and CDR2 (germline): LNHDA, SQIVND (reference sequence). V was pared by 7 bases and J by 4 bases, with 19 bases of the junction left unmatched. CDR3 coding DNA: TGTGCCAGTACCATCCGGGGGGGGACAGGGGCCCTTAAGAATCAGCCCCAGCATTTT. Translating it yields CASTIRGGTGALKNQPQHF.

This clone has more than one count but fewer than ten. The chain has TRBV7-8 and TRBJ1-2; possible D gene TRBD1, 5 bases. The CDR3 is made up of 14 amino acids. The germline gives CDR1 SGHVS, CDR2 FQNEAQ. V was pared by 3 bases and J by 4 bases, with 12 bases between. The CDR3 sequence is CASSLGGRAYGYTF. CDR3 sequence (DNA): TGTGCCAGCAGCTTGGGGGGTCGAGCCTATGGCTACACCTTC.

The V gene is TRBV5-1, the J gene TRBJ2-4; D is perhaps TRBD1 (6 bases). Germline values: CDR1 SGHRS, CDR2 YFSETQ. The CDR3 runs 14 residues. Trimming took off 4 bases at V and 6 bases at J, with 14 bases between the two ends. The CDR3 DNA is TGCGCCAGCAGCCCCGTGGAAGGGGGAAACATTCAGTACTTC. Translating it yields CASSPVEGGNIQYF.

The chain employs TRBV23-1 and TRBJ2-2; 7 bases agree with TRBD1. TRBV23-1 has ORF status, its function being uncertain. CDR3 length: 17 residues. V lost 0 bases, J lost 4 bases, and 8 bases stayed unmatched. This CDR3 reads CASSQSKGGLPTGELFF. CDR3 in DNA: TGCGCCAGCAGTCAATCGAAAGGGGGCCTCCCCACCGGGGAGCTGTTTTTT.

This clone has just a few counts. The chain joins TRBV11-2 to TRBJ2-1; D is uncertain. The CDR3 has 16 amino acids. V was pared by 1 base and J by 0 bases, with 10 bases between. CDR1 is SGHAT, CDR2 FQNNGV, per germline. CDR3 in DNA: TGTGCCAGCAGCTTAGGTCGCGGAACCTCCTACAATGAGCAGTTCTTC. Translating it yields CASSLGRGTSYNEQFF.

The chain couples TRBV10-3 to TRBJ2-5, with 8 bases matching TRBD2. The V and J ends lost 5 bases and 5 bases, in that order; junction bases with no gene match: 7. Germline V lookup: CDR1 ENHRY, CDR2 SYGVKD. There are 14 residues in the CDR3. CDR3 nucleotides: TGTGCCATCAGTACCCCGGGGGGGAGGGAGACCCAGTACTTC. Its protein product is CAISTPGGRETQYF.

The chain recombines TRBV11-2 with TRBJ1-5; a weak D match, TRBD1 (6 bases). V lost 1 base and J lost 5, with 9 bases in between. The germline V gene encodes CDR1 SGHAT and CDR2 FQNNGV. This CDR3 comprises 14 residues. CDR3 in amino acids: CASSLGPGDQPQHF. DNA for the CDR3: TGTGCCAGCAGCTTAGGGCCAGGGGATCAGCCCCAGCATTTT.

This clone appeared a single time. The chain joins TRBV28 to TRBJ2-7; 8 bases map to TRBD2. V lost 6 bases to trimming and J lost 2 bases; unmatched junction nucleotides: 6. This CDR3 comprises 14 residues. Germline V gives CDR1 MDHEN, CDR2 SYDVKM. For the CDR3, the DNA is TGTGCCAGCAGGTCTCCGGGACTAGCCTACGAGCAGTACTTC. Amino acids: CASRSPGLAYEQYF.

This chain uses TRBV27 with TRBJ2-6; the D gene is possibly TRBD2 (5 bases). CDR3 length: 18 residues. Germline lookup yields CDR1 MNHEY and CDR2 SMNVEV (reference sequence). V lost 5 bases and J 0 bases, leaving 17 bases between the germline ends. The CDR3 is CASSPVGETTSGANVLTF. CDR3 nucleotide sequence: TGTGCCAGCAGTCCCGTTGGGGAGACGACCTCTGGGGCCAACGTCCTGACTTTC. Complete variable domain (other parts from reference TRBV27 and TRBJ2-6): EAQVTQNPRYLITVTGKKLTVTCSQNMNHEYMSWYRQDPGLGLRQIYYSMNVEVTDKGDVPEGYKVSRKEKRNFPLILESPSPNQTSLYFCASSPVGETTSGANVLTFGAGSRLTVL.

CDR3 amino acids: CASNLGRGADTQYF. The CDR3 DNA sequence: TGTGCCAGCAATCTAGGGCGGGGAGCAGATACGCAGTATTTT. The chain carries TRBV6-6 and TRBJ2-3; D possibly corresponds to TRBD2 (6 bases). Per germline, CDR1 MNHNY and CDR2 SVGAGI (reference sequence). The CDR3 contains 14 residues. Trimming stripped 7 bases from V and 4 bases from J, with 15 bases between.

The chain is built from TRBV7-8 and TRBJ2-7, with D maybe TRBD2 (6 bases). Trimming left V 2 bases short and J 2 bases short, with 19 bases between. The germline gives CDR1 SGHVS, CDR2 FQNEAQ. This CDR3 is built from 17 residues. The CDR3 DNA is TGTGCCAGCAGCTTACCCCTAGTGACTAGGGGCACCTACGAGCAGTACTTC. Encoded protein: CASSLPLVTRGTYEQYF.

J is TRBJ1-5 and V is TRBV2, with D possibly matching TRBD1 (6 bases). Germline CDR1 SNHLY, CDR2 FYNNEI. The V and J ends lost 6 bases and 3 bases respectively, with 12 bases between them. The CDR3 covers 14 residues. The CDR3 DNA reads TGTGCCAGCAGGCACAGGGTTCCCAATCAGCCCCAGCATTTT. It translates to CASRHRVPNQPQHF.

The rearrangement uses TRBV7-9 and TRBJ2-1; 15 bases map to TRBD2. Germline V gene sequence: CDR1 SEHNR, CDR2 FQNEAQ (reference sequence). J gave up 8 bases and V 4 bases, and 6 bases lay outside the gene matches. There are 16 residues in the CDR3. CDR3 in amino acids: CASSWGLAGGLDEQFF. CDR3 nucleotides: TGTGCCAGCAGCTGGGGACTAGCGGGGGGTTTGGATGAGCAGTTCTTC.

The rearrangement links TRBV28 to TRBJ2-3, with D perhaps matching TRBD2 (5 bases). Germline V gene data show CDR1 as MDHEN and CDR2 as SYDVKM. V lost 5 bases and J lost 1, with 19 bases in between. The CDR3 is 17 residues long. In DNA form, the CDR3 reads TGTGCCAGCAGTACTTCCGCTAGCTTTTGGGGCACAGATACGCAGTATTTT. Translated: CASSTSASFWGTDTQYF. The variable domain in full, completed from reference TRBV28 and TRBJ2-3, reads DVKVTQSSRYLVKRTGEKVFLECVQDMDHENMFWYRQDPGLGLRLIYFSYDVKMKEKGDIPEGYSVSREKKERFSLILESASTNQTSMYLCASSTSASFWGTDTQYFGPGTRLTVL.

The V call is TRBV9, the J call TRBJ2-3, with unresolved D. The CDR3 has 14 amino acids. Trimming pared 2 bases from V and 4 bases from J, leaving 11 bases between. The V gene's germline CDR1 is SGDLS and CDR2 YYNGEE. The CDR3 coding sequence is TGTGCCAGCAGCGTTCGCACGGAGTCAGATACGCAGTATTTT. It codes for CASSVRTESDTQYF.

The table lists this clone with a count of one. The rearrangement links TRBV13 to TRBJ2-7, with D possibly being TRBD2 (6 bases). Trimming removed 4 bases from V and 5 bases from J, with 15 bases in between. CDR1 is PRHDT, CDR2 FYEKMQ, per germline (reference sequence). The CDR3 is 14 amino acids. The chain's CDR3 is CASSSQTRRDEQYF. The CDR3 DNA is TGTGCCAGCAGCTCCCAGACCCGGAGGGACGAGCAGTACTTC.

The CDR3 sequence: CASSFFTSGIPTDTQYF. The CDR3 DNA reads as TGTGCCAGCAGTTTCTTTACTAGCGGGATTCCCACAGATACGCAGTATTTT. The V and J genes are TRBV28 and TRBJ2-3; TRBD2 matches at 10 bases. CDR1 is MDHEN and CDR2 is SYDVKM in the germline V gene. V gave up 3 bases and J gave up 2 bases; unmatched junction bases: 8. The CDR3 runs 17 residues.

This chain links TRBV9 with TRBJ2-5, with unresolved D. V dropped 0 bases and J dropped 5 bases, with 11 bases sitting between them. The CDR3 is made up of 14 amino acids. Germline V gene sequence: CDR1 SGDLS, CDR2 YYNGEE. The CDR3 sequence is CASSVGSGQETQYF. CDR3 coding DNA: TGTGCCAGCAGCGTAGGGTCAGGTCAGGAGACCCAGTACTTC.

The chain has TRBV19 and TRBJ1-5; 9 bases map to TRBD1. With 6 bases clipped from V and 1 base from J, the junction kept 10 bases outside the gene matches. The V gene's germline CDR1 is LNHDA and CDR2 SQIVND (reference sequence). CDR3 length: 17 residues. In nucleotides, the CDR3 is TGTGCCAGTAGCCTGGACGGACAGGGGATGAGCAATCAGCCCCAGCATTTT. This sequence encodes CASSLDGQGMSNQPQHF.

This chain connects TRBV30 to TRBJ2-3; 9 bases match TRBD1. The V segment lost 4 bases and the J segment 4 bases; nucleotides outside the gene matches: 3. The CDR3 has 13 amino acids. In germline, CDR1 is GTSNPN, CDR2 SVGIG (reference sequence). The CDR3 loop reads CAWTDRGPDTQYF. The CDR3 DNA follows: TGTGCCTGGACGGACAGGGGCCCAGATACGCAGTATTTT.

V is TRBV2 and J is TRBJ2-7, with D perhaps TRBD2 (5 bases). V lost 7 bases, J lost 2 bases, and 12 bases lay in between. Per the germline V gene, CDR1 is SNHLY and CDR2 is FYNNEI. CDR3 length: 13 amino acids. CDR3 bases: TGTGCCAGCATAGGCGGACTGACCTACGAGCAGTACTTC. It is translated as CASIGGLTYEQYF.